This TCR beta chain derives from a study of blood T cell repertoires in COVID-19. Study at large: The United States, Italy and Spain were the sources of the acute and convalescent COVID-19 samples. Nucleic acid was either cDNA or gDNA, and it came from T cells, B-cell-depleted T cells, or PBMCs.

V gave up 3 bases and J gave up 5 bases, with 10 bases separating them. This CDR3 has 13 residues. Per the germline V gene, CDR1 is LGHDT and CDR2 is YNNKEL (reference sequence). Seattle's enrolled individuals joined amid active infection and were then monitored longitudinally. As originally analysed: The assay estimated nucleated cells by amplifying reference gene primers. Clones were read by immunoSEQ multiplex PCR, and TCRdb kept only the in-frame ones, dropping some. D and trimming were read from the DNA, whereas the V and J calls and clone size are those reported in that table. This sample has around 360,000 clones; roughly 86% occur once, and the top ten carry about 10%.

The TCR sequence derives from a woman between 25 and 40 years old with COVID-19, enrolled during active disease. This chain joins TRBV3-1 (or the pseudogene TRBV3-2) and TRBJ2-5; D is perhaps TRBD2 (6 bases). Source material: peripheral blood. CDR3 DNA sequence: TGTGCCAGCAGCCAGGGGGGAGTGGAGACCCAGTACTTC. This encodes CASSQGGVETQYF.